These T cell receptor beta chains were read from a single sample in a study of blood T cell repertoires in COVID-19. The assay was immunoSEQ multiplex PCR, and TCRdb's table has in-frame clones only and misses some. Of under 300,000 clones detected, 70% to 90% appear once; the ten largest clones hold less than 2.5%. Specimen: PBMCs or T cells enriched from blood (not recorded which). The receptors were sampled from a woman aged 50 to 65 who had recovered from COVID-19. Both conserved end residues are part of each CDR3. The D gene is left open where the match is weak. The listing skips clone size in some rows; elsewhere it reads once, few, many or a size class.

TRBD2	TRBV7-7	TRBJ2-7	NA	TGTGCTAGCAGCCCCCAGGGACTAGCGGGACTGGGCGAGCAGTACTTC	CASSPQGLAGLGEQYF
TRBD2	TRBV20-1	TRBJ2-1	NA	TGCAGTGCTAGTCGTAGCGGGAGCTCCTACAATGAGCAGTTCTTC	CSASRSGSSYNEQFF
NA	TRBV28	TRBJ1-1	once	TGTGCCAGCAGTTTATATATGAACACTGAAGCTTTCTTT	CASSLYMNTEAFF
NA	TRBV14	TRBJ1-4	NA	TGTGCCAGCAGCCTCGCGGCCGGCAATGAAAAACTGTTTTTT	CASSLAAGNEKLFF
TRBD1	TRBV2	TRBJ2-7	NA	TGTGCCAGCTACGGCAGGGGGCTCTCCTACGAGCAGTACTTC	CASYGRGLSYEQYF
NA	TRBV4-2	TRBJ2-3	few	TGTGCCAGCAGCTTAGAACGGGATACGCAGTATTTT	CASSLERDTQYF
NA	TRBV27	TRBJ1-1	NA	TGTGCCAGCAGCCCAGAGACAGGTAACACTGAAGCTTTCTTT	CASSPETGNTEAFF
TRBD1	TRBV19	TRBJ1-1	NA	TGTGCCAGTCGCAGACCGGGACAGGGGGCGGGGTTCACTGAAGCTTTCTTT	CASRRPGQGAGFTEAFF
TRBD2	TRBV7-8	TRBJ2-1	NA	TGTGCCAGCAGCTTAGTACTAGCGGAAGACAATGAGCAGTTCTTC	CASSLVLAEDNEQFF
TRBD2	TRBV5-1	TRBJ2-3	NA	TGCGCCAGCAGCATTAGCGGGGCCACAGATACGCAGTATTTT	CASSISGATDTQYF
NA	TRBV7-3	TRBJ2-1	NA	TGTGCCAGCAGCCCCTCAGGGTCCGGGCAGTTCTTC	CASSPSGSGQFF
TRBD2	TRBV29-1	TRBJ2-5	NA	TGCAGCGCCTCGACTAGCGGGAGGGTGGGAGAGACCCAGTACTTC	CSASTSGRVGETQYF
NA	TRBV28	TRBJ1-1	few	TGTGCCAGTCCGGACAGACTAAACACTGAAGCTTTCTTT	CASPDRLNTEAFF
NA	TRBV9	TRBJ1-1	NA	TGTGCCAGCAGCGTTTCGGGGGAGGAAGCTTTCTTT	CASSVSGEEAFF
NA	TRBV27	TRBJ1-2	NA	TGTGCCAGCAGTCCCAGAGGGGGGGGCGCAGGGGGCTACACCTTC	CASSPRGGGAGGYTF
TRBD2	TRBV4-1	TRBJ2-1	NA	TGCGCCAGCAGCCAGGCCGGGAGGGTAGATTTCAATGAGCAGTTCTTC	CASSQAGRVDFNEQFF
NA	TRBV6-5	TRBJ2-7	NA	TGTGCCAGTAAACAACAGGGCCGCGGTGAGCAGTACTTC	CASKQQGRGEQYF
TRBD2	TRBV29-1	TRBJ2-5	NA	TGCAGCGTTATAGCGGGAGGGACCCAGTACTTC	CSVIAGGTQYF
NA	TRBV11-2	TRBJ2-7	NA	TGTGCCAGCAGCTTAGGCACGTGGGAACGCAGGGCCTACGAGCAGTACTTC	CASSLGTWERRAYEQYF
TRBD1	TRBV5-1	TRBJ1-2	NA	TGCGCCAGCAGTTTCGAAGGGACAGGCTATGGCTACACCTTC	CASSFEGTGYGYTF
NA	TRBV9	TRBJ1-5	NA	TGTGCCAGCAGCGTGACCGGGAGCCGCAATCAGCCCCAGCATTTT	CASSVTGSRNQPQHF
TRBD2	TRBV5-1	TRBJ2-1	NA	TGCGCCAGCAGCCTCGGACTAGTGGATGAGCAGTTCTTC	CASSLGLVDEQFF
NA	TRBV20-1	TRBJ1-1	NA	TGCAGTGCTAGAGTCGGGTCTGAAGCTTTCTTT	CSARVGSEAFF
TRBD1	TRBV19	TRBJ2-7	NA	TGTGCCAGTAGCCCTGACAGGGGAGTCTACGAGCAGTACTTC	CASSPDRGVYEQYF
TRBD2	TRBV4-2	TRBJ2-3	once	TGTGCCAGCAGCCGCGCGGGACTAGCGGCTAGCACAGATACGCAGTATTTT	CASSRAGLAASTDTQYF
NA	TRBV10-2	TRBJ2-2	NA	TGCGCCAGCAGTCTCACCGACTACCTAAACACCGGGGAGCTGTTTTTT	CASSLTDYLNTGELFF
NA	TRBV7-6	TRBJ2-5	NA	TGTGCCAGCAGCTCCTTTGACAACCGCCAAGAGACCCAGTACTTC	CASSSFDNRQETQYF
TRBD1	TRBV18	TRBJ2-7	NA	TGTGCCAGCTCACCACCGGGACAGGGGCCACGGGGCTCCTACGAGCAGTACTTC	CASSPPGQGPRGSYEQYF
NA	TRBV9	TRBJ2-1	few	TGTGCCAGCAGCGTAGGGCAGAACTACAATGAGCAGTTCTTC	CASSVGQNYNEQFF
NA	TRBV27	TRBJ1-1	NA	TGTGCCAGCAGTTTGGGGGGGATTAGAGGCACTGAAGCTTTCTTT	CASSLGGIRGTEAFF
NA	TRBV27	TRBJ2-1	NA	TGTGCCAGCAGTTCCCAACAGGGCTACAATGAGCAGTTCTTC	CASSSQQGYNEQFF
TRBD1	TRBV28	TRBJ1-2	NA	TGTGCCAGCACCACGACAGGGTCTAACTATGGCTACACCTTC	CASTTTGSNYGYTF
NA	TRBV28	TRBJ1-5	few	TGTGCCAGCAGGCCACAGGGACCGCGCAATCAGCCCCAGCATTTT	CASRPQGPRNQPQHF
NA	TRBV11-2	TRBJ2-3	few	TGTGCCAGCAGAACTGCGCAGGGTACGCAGTATTTT	CASRTAQGTQYF
NA	TRBV4-1	TRBJ1-2	NA	TGCGCCAGCAGCCACGAGCCGGGAGGATTATATGGCTACACCTTC	CASSHEPGGLYGYTF
TRBD2	TRBV29-1	TRBJ2-1	NA	TGCAGCGTTGAAGATCCGGGGGGGCCTAAGGTCTACTCCTACAATGAGCAGTTCTTC	CSVEDPGGPKVYSYNEQFF